This T cell receptor beta chain was obtained from a study of cytomegalovirus exposure and HLA in healthy donors. Whole-study results and caveats: There were several of the most significant clusters that appeared linked to common viral pathogens in a later analysis. A highly shared variant cluster was judged a likely technical artifact.

This CDR3 comprises 15 residues. Germline CDR1 and CDR2: MNHEY and SVGAGI. With V trimmed by 4 bases and J by 6 bases, 10 bases remained unmatched. The PCR had 60 Vbeta and 13 Jbeta primers. Profiled with immunoSEQ multiplex PCR; TCRdb holds only in-frame clones, not every one. The table records more than 95,000 clones, 12% of them present only once. Details on this clone: Its antigen is unidentified.

This chain uses TRBV6-5 with TRBJ1-2; 8 nucleotides agree with TRBD1. The receptor was derived from a man in his forties in good health and CMV-seropositive. The sample was PBMCs. The CDR3 coding sequence is TGTGCCAGCAGTTTCCATCAGGGGGCAGAGAATGGCTACACCTTC. It specifies CASSFHQGAENGYTF.